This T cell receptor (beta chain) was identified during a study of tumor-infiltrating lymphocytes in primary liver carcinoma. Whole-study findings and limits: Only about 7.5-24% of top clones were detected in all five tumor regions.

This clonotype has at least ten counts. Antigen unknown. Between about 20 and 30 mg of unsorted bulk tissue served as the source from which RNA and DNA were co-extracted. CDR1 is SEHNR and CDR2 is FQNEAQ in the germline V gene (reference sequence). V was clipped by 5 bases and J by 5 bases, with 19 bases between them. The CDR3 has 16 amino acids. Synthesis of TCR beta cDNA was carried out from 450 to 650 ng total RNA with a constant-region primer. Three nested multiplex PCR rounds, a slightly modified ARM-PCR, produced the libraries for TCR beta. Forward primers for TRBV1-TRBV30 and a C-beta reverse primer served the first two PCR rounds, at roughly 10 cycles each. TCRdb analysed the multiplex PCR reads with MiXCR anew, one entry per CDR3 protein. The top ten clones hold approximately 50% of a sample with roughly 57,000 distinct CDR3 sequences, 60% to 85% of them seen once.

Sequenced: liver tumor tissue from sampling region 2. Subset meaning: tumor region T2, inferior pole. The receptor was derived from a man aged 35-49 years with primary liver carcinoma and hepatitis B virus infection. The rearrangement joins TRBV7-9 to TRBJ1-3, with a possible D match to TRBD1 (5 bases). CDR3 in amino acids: CASSINSWTLRNTIYF. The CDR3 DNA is TGTGCCAGCAGCATAAATTCTTGGACATTAAGAAACACCATATATTTT.